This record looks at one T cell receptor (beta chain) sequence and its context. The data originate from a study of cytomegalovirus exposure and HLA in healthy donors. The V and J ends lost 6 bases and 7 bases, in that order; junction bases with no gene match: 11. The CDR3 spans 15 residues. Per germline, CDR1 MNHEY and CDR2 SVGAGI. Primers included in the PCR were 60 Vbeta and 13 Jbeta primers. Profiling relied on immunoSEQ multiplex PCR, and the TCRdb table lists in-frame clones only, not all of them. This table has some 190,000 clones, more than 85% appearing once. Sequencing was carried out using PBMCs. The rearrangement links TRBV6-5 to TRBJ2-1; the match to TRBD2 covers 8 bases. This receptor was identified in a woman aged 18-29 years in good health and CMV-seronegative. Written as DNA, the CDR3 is TGTGCCAGCAGAACCGGGACTAGGGTGGGGAATGAGCAGTTCTTC. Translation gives CASRTGTRVGNEQFF.